One sample yielded the 16 T cell receptor beta chains listed below, sequenced in a study of Ad26.COV2.S vaccination and SARS-CoV-2 variants. This sample's treatment: 19 received Ad26.COV2.S at low or high dose, single or two shots; 5 received placebo; per-sample allocation not given. Specimens were obtained on day 63 following the first vaccine or placebo injection. TCRdb's copy holds only in-frame clones and misses some; the assay was immunoSEQ multiplex PCR. This sample carries about 330,000 clones, about 90% of them seen once, and the ten largest clones take 5% to 6.5%. This material consisted of peripheral blood, taken in a trial of Ad26.COV2.S vaccine versus placebo. These TCRs come from a person aged 18-65 years who received the Ad26.COV2.S COVID-19 vaccine or a placebo.

This CDR3 is CASSRADSYEQYF. CDR3 in DNA: TGCGCCAGCAGCAGGGCCGACTCCTACGAGCAGTACTTC. The V gene is TRBV5-1, the J gene TRBJ2-7; no firm D call. This CDR3 contains 13 residues. CDR1 and CDR2 (germline): SGHRS, YFSETQ. V lost 4 bases and J 0 bases, leaving 8 bases between the germline ends.

This chain joins TRBV28 and TRBJ1-2; 10 bases match TRBD1. V dropped 8 bases and J dropped 4; count of bases not matched to a gene: 7. Germline CDR1 MDHEN, CDR2 SYDVKM. The length of the CDR3 is 14 residues. The CDR3 coding sequence is TGTGCCAGCGGGGGACAGGGGCGTGTCTATGGCTACACCTTC. Protein: CASGGQGRVYGYTF.

V is TRBV19 and J is TRBJ1-4; D not resolved. CDR1 LNHDA and CDR2 SQIVND come from the germline V gene (reference sequence). With 6 bases removed from V and 5 bases from J, the gap between germline ends came to 13 bases. This CDR3 comprises 14 residues. CDR3 DNA sequence: TGTGCCAGTAGAGGAAGAGGCAGAAATGAAAAACTGTTTTTT. Amino acid sequence: CASRGRGRNEKLFF.

This clone was found a few times. The chain couples TRBV24-1 to TRBJ2-1; 10 bases agree with TRBD2. V trimming: 4 bases; J trimming: 8 bases; junction bases outside the gene matches: 10. From germline, CDR1 is KGHDR and CDR2 SFDVKD. This CDR3 has 16 residues. CDR3 residues: CATSEPTGTSVDEQFF. The CDR3 DNA reads TGTGCCACCAGTGAGCCGACCGGGACTAGCGTAGATGAGCAGTTCTTC.

The chain links TRBV12-3 or TRBV12-4 to TRBJ2-1; D gene unclear. The CDR3 runs to 11 residues. With 6 bases removed from V and 4 bases from J, the gap between germline ends came to 4 bases. CDR3 DNA sequence: TGTGCCAGCAGGGGGTACAATGAGCAGTTCTTC. Protein: CASRGYNEQFF.

This clone has only one observation. This chain joins TRBV30 and TRBJ2-2; D possibly corresponds to TRBD1 (5 bases). The CDR3 extends over 15 amino acids. The V gene lost 2 bases and the J gene lost 5 bases, with 15 bases spanning the gap. The V gene's germline CDR1 is GTSNPN and CDR2 SVGIG (reference sequence). CDR3 amino acids: CAWSLPGRETGELFF. Here the CDR3 DNA reads TGTGCCTGGAGTCTTCCAGGGCGTGAAACCGGGGAGCTGTTTTTT.

The rearrangement links TRBV5-4 to TRBJ1-1; no clear D. The V and J ends lost 4 bases and 8 bases respectively, with 12 bases between them. This CDR3 region has 12 residues. Germline V gene lookup returns CDR1 SGHNT and CDR2 YYREEE (reference sequence). CDR3 nucleotides: TGTGCCAGCAGCCCGGATAGATCCGAAGCTTTCTTT. It encodes CASSPDRSEAFF.

V is TRBV4-1 and J is TRBJ1-1; D is ambiguous. The germline V gene has CDR1 MGHRA and CDR2 YSYEKL. The CDR3 loop spans 13 amino acids. The V and J ends lost 2 bases and 10 bases respectively, with 14 bases between them. In nucleotides, the CDR3 is TGCGCCAGCAGCCAACCCGGAACTAGCGCAGCTTTCTTT. Translation gives CASSQPGTSAAFF.

The chain joins TRBV10-2 to TRBJ2-3; 11 bases map to TRBD2. Germline CDR1 and CDR2: WSHSY and SAAADI. V trimming: 10 bases; J trimming: 6 bases; junction bases outside the gene matches: 6. The CDR3 covers 13 residues. CDR3 nucleotide sequence: TGCGCCACTCTAGCGGGGGGAGGGGATACGCAGTATTTT. Translation gives CATLAGGGDTQYF.

This chain links TRBV25-1 with TRBJ1-2; D gene ambiguous. V was trimmed by 4 bases and J by 8 bases, leaving 23 bases between them. Germline V gene data show CDR1 as MGHDK and CDR2 as SYGVNS. The CDR3 totals 16 residues. The CDR3 sequence is CASSVPEEVGSRGYTF. The CDR3 nucleotides are TGTGCCAGCAGTGTCCCCGAGGAGGTAGGGTCTAGGGGCTACACCTTC.

This clone appeared a single time. The rearrangement uses TRBV15 and TRBJ1-6; no reliable D call. The V and J ends lost 6 bases and 7 bases respectively, with 10 bases between them. CDR1 and CDR2 from the germline V gene are LNHNV and YYDKDF (reference sequence). The CDR3 totals 13 residues. The CDR3 nucleotides are TGTGCCACCAGTTTTCAGGAAAATTCACCCCTCCACTTT. This codes for CATSFQENSPLHF.

This clone was observed a few times. V usage is TRBV5-6 and J usage is TRBJ2-7, with D perhaps given as TRBD1 or TRBD2 (6 bases each). Germline V CDR1 and CDR2: SGHDT, YYEEEE. This CDR3 is built from 15 residues. Trimming took 4 bases from V and 2 from J, leaving 16 bases between them. CDR3 sequence reads: CASSDRGGLPYEQYV. The CDR3 DNA reads TGTGCCAGCAGCGATCGAGGGGGACTCCCCTACGAGCAGTACGTC.

The chain links TRBV18 to TRBJ2-3; no clear D. CDR3 length: 15 amino acids. Trimming shortened V by 3 bases and J by 1 base, and 11 bases separated the two germline ends. Per the germline V gene, CDR1 is KGHSH and CDR2 is LQKENI. The CDR3 sequence: CASSPRFGRTDTQYF. Here the CDR3 DNA reads TGTGCCAGCTCACCTAGGTTTGGCCGCACAGATACGCAGTATTTT.

The rearrangement links TRBV5-1 to TRBJ2-1; 8 bases fit TRBD2. The CDR3 sequence is 14 residues long. From germline, CDR1 is SGHRS and CDR2 YFSETQ. Trimming cost V 4 bases and J 3 bases; bases outside gene matches: 3. CDR3 in amino acids: CASSPGGGYNEQFF. The DNA for the CDR3 is TGCGCCAGCAGCCCCGGGGGGGGCTACAATGAGCAGTTCTTC.

The CDR3 nucleotides are TGTGCCAGCAGCCAAGCCCCTTTGGGGGGGGCTGAAGCTTTCTTT. Protein sequence: CASSQAPLGGAEAFF. The V and J genes are TRBV3-1 (or the pseudogene TRBV3-2) and TRBJ1-1; possibly TRBD1 for D (5 bases). Germline CDR1 is LGHDT and CDR2 is YNNKEL (reference sequence). The CDR3 runs 15 residues. V lost 1 base, J lost 6 bases, and 15 bases lay in between.

The chain joins TRBV7-2 to TRBJ1-4; TRBD1 agrees at 9 bases. The CDR3 runs to 18 residues. Germline V lookup: CDR1 SGHTA, CDR2 FQGNSA. J was trimmed by 5 bases and V by 5 bases; bases with no gene match: 15. The CDR3 sequence: CASSHSPPEGQGNEKLFF. DNA of the CDR3: TGTGCCAGCAGCCATTCGCCCCCTGAGGGACAGGGAAATGAAAAACTGTTTTTT.